This T cell receptor beta chain was sequenced during a study of blood T cell repertoires in COVID-19. In this sample, this clone turned up a few times. Sequencing was performed with immunoSEQ multiplex PCR; in TCRdb, only in-frame clones are kept and a portion is missing. Here the sample spans about 63,000 clones, about three quarters being singletons. V was clipped by 3 bases and J by 8 bases, with 16 bases between them. Germline assignment: CDR1 SEHNR and CDR2 FQNEAQ (reference sequence). This CDR3 comprises 15 residues. The chain links TRBV7-9 to TRBJ1-4; D may be TRBD1 (6 bases). The sample taken for sequencing was peripheral blood. The sequence was collected from an elderly woman with acute or convalescent COVID-19. CDR3 residues: CASSFSRGTGEKLFF. CDR3 bases: TGTGCCAGCAGCTTTTCCAGGGGCACGGGAGAAAAACTGTTTTTT.